This record looks at one T cell receptor (beta chain) sequence and its context. Its antigen is not yet known. Base-call qualities are not available, and no considerably larger clone is one nucleotide away. Taken from cysteine to phenylalanine, the CDR3 has 15 residues. Only the CDR3 region is kept as DNA, spanning 45 bases read in frame from base 1. V is pruned by 7 bases and J by 4 bases, leaving 11 bases of the junction without a gene match. This sample was included in a study of post-analysis software for immune sequencing data (dated by TCRdb to between 2014 and 2017). In the study overall: Recorded disease courses included relapsing-remitting, secondary progressive and progressive-relapsing multiple sclerosis, with some patients lacking subtype annotation. The multiple sclerosis patient repertoires were compared with 11 previously published healthy control repertoires from donors aged 6 to 25 years. A subset of samples was prepared in parallel using single-end sample barcoding, then pooled and co-amplified after Illumina adapter ligation.

The method behind the library was PCR. TCRdb names Illumina HiSeq 2500 as the instrument used. To reduce PCR and sequencing biases, unique molecular identifiers were incorporated into the TCR beta cDNA libraries. Roughly 0.5 million cDNA molecules were obtained per 1 to 10 million input T cells, so each molecule approximated one T cell. The same protocol used for the earlier healthy control dataset was applied to prepare and sequence the patient libraries. Samples belonging to the same batch were prepared together, multiplexed and sequenced on a shared HiSeq lane. Turning to the authors' computational methods: Raw barcoded reads were processed with MIGEC, and single-read molecular identifier groups were discarded before consensus assembly and CDR3 extraction. Clonotype tables were post-analysed with VDJtools, normalizing diversity by down-sampling all datasets to the smallest sample size. To correct batch-related cross-sample contamination, repertoire overlap clustering matched CDR3 amino acid sequences but not nucleotide sequences. TCRdb itself trimmed the public reads at Q25 with fastp, ran MiXCR and retained productive beta chains. Rows matching on CDR3 protein sequence are summarized as one entry with the most common DNA and genes. The V and J calls and clone size are TCRdb's, not the authors'. The sample table lists roughly 540,000 distinct CDR3 sequences, about a third of them with a count of one. 5% to 6% of the sample goes to the ten largest clones.

On the study overall, not on this receptor specifically: Multiple sclerosis patients had significantly lower normalized Chao1 diversity than controls, a result that suggests substantial peripheral T-cell clonal expansion. Strong co-clustering of samples prepared in the same batch was shown by direct clustering with F measure, prompting a batch-effect correction. Patients showed significantly higher frequencies than controls for about five TRBV segments, among them TRBV5-6, TRBV5-1 and TRBV20-1. The multiple sclerosis patient group was slightly younger than the control group.

TCR beta repertoires were profiled from peripheral blood of approximately 13 young patients with multiple sclerosis to demonstrate the VDJtools post-analysis software. The multiple sclerosis patients were children and adolescents ranging in age from about 6 to 16 years. The sequence was obtained from a girl between 2 and 17 years old with multiple sclerosis. The rearrangement joined TRBV12-3 or TRBV12-4 to TRBJ2-7, with 9 middle bases fitting TRBD2. The sample consisted of blood. The CDR3 has the sequence CASTAGLADSYEQYF. The DNA sequence is given as TGTGCCAGCACCGCGGGACTAGCAGATTCTTACGAGCAGTACTTC.